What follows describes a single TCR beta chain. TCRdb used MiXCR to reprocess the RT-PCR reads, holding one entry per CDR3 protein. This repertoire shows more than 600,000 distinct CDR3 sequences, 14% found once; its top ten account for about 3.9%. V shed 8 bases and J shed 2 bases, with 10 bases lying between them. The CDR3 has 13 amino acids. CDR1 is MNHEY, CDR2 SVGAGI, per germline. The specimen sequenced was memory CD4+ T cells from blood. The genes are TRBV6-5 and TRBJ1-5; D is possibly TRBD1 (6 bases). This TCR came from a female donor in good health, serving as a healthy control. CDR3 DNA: TGTGCCAGCTGGGGGGGCGGCAATCAGCCCCAGCATTTT. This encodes CASWGGGNQPQHF.